The entry below gives a single TCR beta chain sequence along with its context. Authors' methods: Amplification with reference gene primers provided the estimates of nucleated cell counts. Profiling relied on immunoSEQ multiplex PCR, and the TCRdb table lists in-frame clones only, not all of them. The V and J calls and clone size come from that table; D and trimming were worked out from the DNA. In the table there are 220,000 or so clones, approximately 80% of which are singletons. This sample stems from a study of blood T cell repertoires in COVID-19. Study as a whole: There were acute and convalescent COVID-19 samples, and they came from the United States, Italy and Spain. Sources were T cells, B-cell-depleted T cells, or PBMCs; the material itself was cDNA or gDNA.

Germline V gene sequence: CDR1 SGHTA, CDR2 FQGNSA. The length of the CDR3 is 15 residues. V shed 6 bases and J 5 bases; nucleotides not matched to a gene: 7. This TCR came from an elderly woman with acute or convalescent COVID-19. The source material was peripheral blood. The chain links TRBV7-2 to TRBJ1-6; 7 bases line up with TRBD1. Here the CDR3 DNA reads TGTGCCAGCAGGGCCGGGACAGAGAATAATTCACCCCTCCACTTT. This sequence encodes CASRAGTENNSPLHF.